The clone carrying this TCR beta chain was observed a handful of times. UMIs were added to TCR cDNA along with a universal primer site when it was made by 5'RACE template switching. One entry per CDR3 protein, called by TCRdb with MiXCR from the 5' RACE reads. The profile shows hundreds of thousands of distinct CDR3 sequences, approximately 9% of them singletons. This specimen belongs to a study of T cells after yellow fever vaccination. The receptor was isolated from a man younger than 35 who received the YFV17D yellow fever vaccine. The sample consisted of PBMCs, taken on the day of the first yellow fever vaccination.

The CDR3: CASSSPADSFYEQYF. CDR3 sequence (DNA): TGTGCCAGCAGTTCCCCAGCGGACAGCTTTTACGAGCAGTACTTC. The V call is TRBV28, the J call TRBJ2-7, with TRBD1 as a possible D gene (6 bases). Trimming removed 4 bases from V and 4 bases from J, with 17 bases in between. CDR3 length equals 15 residues. Germline V gene sequence: CDR1 MDHEN, CDR2 SYDVKM. Full variable domain (remainder filled in from reference TRBV28 and TRBJ2-7): DVKVTQSSRYLVKRTGEKVFLECVQDMDHENMFWYRQDPGLGLRLIYFSYDVKMKEKGDIPEGYSVSREKKERFSLILESASTNQTSMYLCASSSPADSFYEQYFGPGTRLTVT.